The 24 T cell receptor beta chains listed next were all sequenced from one sample in a study of identical twins listed by TCRdb under 2016. The method behind the library was 5' RACE. The reads were generated on an Illumina HiSeq 2000. TCRdb reworked the public reads: Q25 trimming with fastp, MiXCR clone assembly, productive beta chains retained. Rows merge per CDR3 protein into single entries with the most common DNA and genes. In all, the sample holds about 200,000 distinct CDR3 sequences, and less than 8% of those were seen once. 1.9% of the sample is held by the ten biggest clonotypes. These records were also assigned to another study, of yellow fever vaccine responses in identical twins.

Sequenced: memory (CD45RO+) T cells sorted from blood. According to the study, the label for this sample's cell subset or site signals: CD45RO+ enriched T cells. Receptors were obtained from a young woman in good health.

J is TRBJ2-7 and V is TRBV5-1; TRBD2 might be the D (7 bases). Trimming left V 4 bases short and J 4 bases short, with 18 bases between. The CDR3 extends over 15 amino acids. CDR1 and CDR2 from the germline V gene are SGHRS and YFSETQ. The CDR3 is CASSLHRGARYEQYF. The CDR3 coding sequence is TGCGCCAGCAGCCTCCATCGGGGGGCGCGATACGAGCAGTACTTC.

This clonotype was seen a few times. This chain connects TRBV27 to TRBJ2-6, with no clear D. Germline CDR1 reads MNHEY; CDR2 reads SMNVEV (reference sequence). The CDR3 contains 17 residues. V gave up 2 bases and J gave up 3 bases, with 14 bases separating them. CDR3 residues: CASSLELGNSGANVLTF. The DNA for the CDR3 is TGTGCCAGCAGTTTAGAGCTGGGAAATAGTGGGGCCAACGTCCTGACTTTC.

The V gene is TRBV12-3 or TRBV12-4, the J gene TRBJ2-7; TRBD1 aligns across 7 bases. With V trimmed by 6 bases and J by 1 base, 6 bases remained unmatched. The CDR3 extends over 14 amino acids. The CDR3 coding sequence is TGTGCCAGCAGAAAGACAGGGATTTCCTACGAGCAGTACTTC. This translates into CASRKTGISYEQYF.

The genes are TRBV27 and TRBJ1-3; 11 bases match TRBD1. CDR1 is MNHEY and CDR2 is SMNVEV in the germline V gene (reference sequence). V trimming: 4 bases; J trimming: 12 bases; junction bases outside the gene matches: 11. The CDR3 contains 15 residues. CDR3 residues: CASSSTGTGGHIIYF. The CDR3 bases are TGTGCCAGCAGTTCAACCGGGACAGGGGGTCACATCATATATTTT.

This chain joins TRBV19 and TRBJ1-1; D might be TRBD1 (5 bases). The germline CDR1 and CDR2 sequences are LNHDA and SQIVND (reference sequence). The CDR3 has 13 amino acids. V was clipped by 7 bases and J by 6 bases, with 15 bases between them. CDR3 coding DNA: TGTGCCAGTAACGGAAGGGGTATCGCTGAAGCTTTCTTT. Residues: CASNGRGIAEAFF.

This clonotype has a count of ten or more. Here the CDR3 reads CASSPRGLQDTQYF. The DNA of the CDR3 is TGTGCCAGCAGTCCTCGGGGACTTCAAGATACGCAGTATTTT. The J gene is TRBJ2-3, the V gene TRBV27, with D possibly being TRBD2 (6 bases). Deletions cut 5 bases from V and 5 bases from J, with 14 bases between. CDR3 length: 14 amino acids. CDR1 and CDR2 (germline): MNHEY, SMNVEV (reference sequence).

This clonotype was picked up many times. The chain links TRBV29-1 to TRBJ2-5; TRBD1 is a possible D gene (7 bases). The CDR3 extends over 14 amino acids. Trimming removed 6 bases at V and 4 bases at J, with 18 bases between. From germline, CDR1 is SQVTM and CDR2 ANQGSEA. Here the CDR3 reads CSVKWAGGGETQYF. CDR3 DNA: TGCAGCGTCAAGTGGGCAGGGGGAGGAGAGACCCAGTACTTC.

This clonotype occurred a few times. The gene calls are TRBV29-1 and TRBJ1-2; D gene uncertain. Per the germline V gene, CDR1 is SQVTM and CDR2 is ANQGSEA. V lost 7 bases to trimming and J lost 0 bases, with 9 bases between them. CDR3 length: 12 amino acids. The CDR3 loop is CSAATTNYGYTF. The CDR3 nucleotides are TGCAGCGCCGCAACTACTAACTATGGCTACACCTTC. The full variable domain, in which reference TRBV29-1 and TRBJ1-2 provide the parts outside the CDR3, is SAVISQKPSRDICQRGTSLTIQCQVDSQVTMMFWYRQQPGQSLTLIATANQGSEATYESGFVIDKFPISRPNLTFSTLTVSNMSPEDSSIYLCSAATTNYGYTFGSGTRLTVV.

Only a few counts were recorded for this clonotype. This sequence joins TRBV5-6 and TRBJ2-5; the D gene could be TRBD1 or TRBD2 (6 bases each). The CDR3 contains 16 residues. Trimming shortened V by 2 bases and J by 5 bases, and 19 bases separated the two germline ends. The germline V gene encodes CDR1 SGHDT and CDR2 YYEEEE. The CDR3 DNA reads TGTGCCAGCAGCTTAGCCGCCGGGGGCTTCGGGGAGACCCAGTACTTC. This encodes CASSLAAGGFGETQYF.

There are many counts of this clonotype. The V and J genes are TRBV20-1 and TRBJ1-1, with a tentative D call TRBD1 (5 bases). Trimming stripped 4 bases from V and 4 bases from J, with 13 bases between. The CDR3 contains 13 residues. CDR1 and CDR2 from the germline V gene are DFQATT and SNEGSKA (reference sequence). CDR3 nucleotides: TGCAGTGCTACGGGTGGGGGGGGCACTGAAGCTTTCTTT. Residues: CSATGGGGTEAFF.

The chain combines TRBV18 with TRBJ1-3; D unclear. The CDR3 has 15 residues. V dropped 2 bases and J dropped 0 bases, with 8 bases sitting between them. Germline CDR1 KGHSH, CDR2 LQKENI. In DNA, the CDR3 is TGTGCCAGCTCACCAGAAGGGAACTCTGGAAACACCATATATTTT. This sequence encodes CASSPEGNSGNTIYF.

CDR3 in amino acids: CSAGRLGSDTQYF. The CDR3 DNA reads TGCAGTGCTGGGCGACTAGGGTCAGATACGCAGTATTTT. This chain uses TRBV20-1 with TRBJ2-3; a possible D gene is TRBD2 (6 bases). Trimming removed 5 bases at V and 4 bases at J, with 13 bases between. Germline V gene data show CDR1 as DFQATT and CDR2 as SNEGSKA (reference sequence). The CDR3 runs to 13 residues.

This clonotype appeared many times. The chain is built from TRBV29-1 and TRBJ2-3, with 10 bases matching TRBD1. The CDR3 is made up of 14 amino acids. The V and J ends lost 2 bases and 6 bases, in that order; junction bases with no gene match: 5. Germline values: CDR1 SQVTM, CDR2 ANQGSEA. The chain's CDR3 is CSVERDRGWDTQYF. DNA of the CDR3: TGCAGCGTTGAAAGGGACAGGGGTTGGGATACGCAGTATTTT.

This clonotype was seen at least ten times. The rearrangement uses TRBV5-1 and TRBJ2-5, with TRBD1 as a possible D gene (6 bases). The germline V gene has CDR1 SGHRS and CDR2 YFSETQ. The CDR3 is 14 residues long. V lost 4 bases and J lost 2, with 12 bases in between. The CDR3 is CASSLPGQQETQYF. The CDR3 DNA sequence: TGCGCCAGCAGCCTCCCCGGACAGCAAGAGACCCAGTACTTC.

Many counts were recorded for this clonotype. The V call is TRBV10-1, the J call TRBJ2-2, with 14 bases lining up with TRBD2. CDR3 length: 15 amino acids. The J segment lost 4 bases and the V segment lost 7 bases, leaving 2 bases of the junction unmatched. Per germline, CDR1 WNHNN and CDR2 SYGVQD (reference sequence). The chain's CDR3 is CASMGTSGSTGELFF. The CDR3 DNA sequence: TGCGCCAGCATGGGGACTAGCGGGAGCACCGGGGAGCTGTTTTTT.

This clonotype was seen repeatedly, ten times or more. This chain links TRBV6-2 or TRBV6-3 with TRBJ2-7; maybe TRBD2 (6 bases). Trimming left V 5 bases short and J 2 bases short, with 13 bases between. The V gene's germline CDR1 is MNHEY and CDR2 SVGEGT. The CDR3 is made up of 14 amino acids. The CDR3 loop reads CASSTPGLPYEQYF. The CDR3 DNA is TGTGCCAGCAGTACCCCGGGACTTCCCTACGAGCAGTACTTC.

This clonotype turned up a few times. V usage is TRBV27 and J usage is TRBJ1-6, with D possibly being TRBD1 (5 bases). Trimming left V 6 bases short and J 5 bases short, with 11 bases between. In germline, CDR1 is MNHEY, CDR2 SMNVEV (reference sequence). CDR3 size: 14 residues. The CDR3 reads CASRAGPDNSPLHF. As DNA, the CDR3 is TGTGCCAGCAGGGCAGGGCCGGATAATTCACCCCTCCACTTT.

This clonotype was seen ten or more times. CDR3 amino acids: CASSDGTRSTDTQYF. The CDR3 DNA follows: TGCGCCAGCAGTGACGGGACAAGAAGCACAGATACGCAGTATTTT. This chain links TRBV5-1 with TRBJ2-3; a possible D gene is TRBD1 (6 bases). This CDR3 region has 15 residues. The germline gives CDR1 SGHRS, CDR2 YFSETQ. Trimming took off 5 bases at V and 0 bases at J, with 13 bases between the two ends.

This clonotype was recorded a few times. This chain joins TRBV12-3 or TRBV12-4 and TRBJ2-7; 8 bases are a match to TRBD1. The trim removed 3 bases at V and 2 bases at J, leaving 3 bases unmatched. This CDR3 spans 14 amino acids. The CDR3 DNA follows: TGTGCCAGCAGTTTTCGCAGGGGGCCCTACGAGCAGTACTTC. This sequence encodes CASSFRRGPYEQYF.

This clonotype was found many times. CDR3 loop: CASSLVPETGDTQYF. The DNA of the CDR3 is TGCGCCAGCAGCTTGGTTCCCGAAACTGGAGATACGCAGTATTTT. V and J are TRBV5-1 and TRBJ2-3, with D unclear. The germline gives CDR1 SGHRS, CDR2 YFSETQ. This CDR3 is built from 15 residues. V gave up 0 bases and J gave up 5 bases, with 13 bases separating them.

This clonotype was counted a few times. The DNA of the CDR3 is TGCGCCAGCACCCCGTCATCCTACAATGAGCAGTTCTTC. This gives the protein CASTPSSYNEQFF. This rearrangement joins TRBV10-2 to TRBJ2-1, with D unclear. The CDR3 consists of 13 residues. The germline V and J ends were trimmed by 7 bases and 1 base, with 8 bases remaining between them. CDR1 and CDR2 from the germline V gene are WSHSY and SAAADI.

In DNA form, the CDR3 reads TGCAGTGCTAAACAGGGGGTTGGCAATCAGCCCCAGCATTTT. Translated, it gives CSAKQGVGNQPQHF. The chain employs TRBV20-1 and TRBJ1-5, with 8 bases matching TRBD1. Germline lookup yields CDR1 DFQATT and CDR2 SNEGSKA (reference sequence). This CDR3 is 14 amino acids long. The V gene end was trimmed by 4 bases and the J gene end by 2 bases; junction bases not matched to a gene: 4.

The chain has TRBV21-1 and TRBJ2-1; the table calls TRBD2, which could not be checked here. TRBV21-1 is a pseudogene segment. The CDR3 is 13 amino acids. CDR3 nucleotides: TGTGCCAGCAGCGGGAGGGGCTACAATGAGCAGTTCTTC. Its protein product is CASSGRGYNEQFF.

This clonotype was detected a few times. CDR3 in amino acids: CATSDMGLAGDNEQFF. CDR3 in DNA: TGTGCCACCAGTGATATGGGACTAGCGGGGGACAATGAGCAGTTCTTC. V gene TRBV24-1 combines with J gene TRBJ2-1; 14 bases fit TRBD2. The CDR3 runs to 16 residues. V was clipped by 3 bases and J by 5 bases; unmatched bases: 2. Germline V gene sequence: CDR1 KGHDR, CDR2 SFDVKD.